The 25 T cell receptor beta chains given below trace back to one sample, sequenced in a study of shared clonotypes between healthy human individuals. Profiled with immunoSEQ multiplex PCR; TCRdb holds only in-frame clones, not every one. This table has nearly 1,000,000 clones, 76% appearing once. What was sequenced was memory CD4+ T cells sorted from blood. Subset reported: CD45RA-negative fraction. The receptors here all came from a man in his late teens or twenties in good health.

The chain recombines TRBV25-1 with TRBJ1-5, with TRBD1 matching over 9 bases. CDR3 size: 16 residues. J gave up 4 bases and V 3 bases, and 7 bases lay outside the gene matches. CDR1 MGHDK and CDR2 SYGVNS come from the germline V gene. This CDR3 reads CASSEGGTGLNQPQHF. As DNA, the CDR3 is TGTGCCAGCAGTGAGGGAGGGACAGGGCTTAATCAGCCCCAGCATTTT.

Regarding this clone: Other nucleotide sequences from this sample produce the same CDR3. The chain couples TRBV11-2 to TRBJ1-4; 10 bases are a match to TRBD1. Per germline, CDR1 SGHAT and CDR2 FQNNGV. This CDR3 has 15 residues. V was clipped by 2 bases and J by 5 bases; unmatched bases: 2. The CDR3 here is CASSLTTGGNEKLFF. The CDR3 nucleotides are TGTGCCAGCAGCTTAACGACAGGGGGCAATGAAAAACTGTTTTTT.

On this clone: Additional DNA sequences in this sample encode the identical CDR3. The chain recombines TRBV6-1 with TRBJ1-5; a possible D gene is TRBD1 (5 bases). Trimming removed 6 bases at V and 4 bases at J, with 7 bases between. The CDR3 has 12 residues. Germline CDR1 reads MNHNS; CDR2 reads SASEGT. CDR3 sequence reads: CASSEGNQPQHF. CDR3 nucleotide sequence: TGTGCCAGCAGCGAGGGGAATCAGCCCCAGCATTTT.

In DNA form, the CDR3 reads TGCGCCAGCGGAGTGGAGGTAGGGAACATTCAGTACTTC. Its protein product is CASGVEVGNIQYF. The chain carries TRBV5-1 and TRBJ2-4; tentative D call: TRBD2 (5 bases). V lost 7 bases to trimming and J lost 7 bases, with 15 bases between them. The CDR3 spans 13 residues. Per the germline V gene, CDR1 is SGHRS and CDR2 is YFSETQ.

The chain recombines TRBV11-2 with TRBJ1-2; 10 bases match TRBD1. Germline trimming cut 5 bases from V and 4 bases from J; bases unmatched to any gene: 4. The CDR3 has 14 residues. The germline CDR1 and CDR2 sequences are SGHAT and FQNNGV. CDR3 bases: TGTGCCAGCAGCCCGACAGGGGGCCCCTATGGCTACACCTTC. Translating gives CASSPTGGPYGYTF.

This clone was found once. The chain carries TRBV6-1 and TRBJ2-5, with a tentative D call TRBD1 (6 bases). Trimming stripped 8 bases from V and 9 bases from J, with 19 bases between. The CDR3 has 13 residues. The germline CDR1 and CDR2 sequences are MNHNS and SASEGT. The DNA of the CDR3 is TGTGCCAGCGGCTCATCAGGGGCCGGGGCCCAGTACTTC. Translated: CASGSSGAGAQYF.

This clone was seen more than once but under ten times. The chain carries TRBV7-2 and TRBJ2-2; D unresolved. Per germline, CDR1 SGHTA and CDR2 FQGNSA. V lost 1 base and J lost 3, with 3 bases in between. The CDR3 sequence is 13 residues long. CDR3 DNA: TGTGCCAGCAGCTTAGGGTACACCGGGGAGCTGTTTTTT. Translated, it gives CASSLGYTGELFF.

The V and J genes are TRBV6-1 and TRBJ2-2; the D gene is possibly TRBD1 (6 bases). The CDR3 runs 14 residues. Germline lookup yields CDR1 MNHNS and CDR2 SASEGT. Trimming left V 4 bases short and J 2 bases short, with 8 bases between. The CDR3 DNA sequence: TGTGCCAGCAGTGTTGGGGGCAACACCGGGGAGCTGTTTTTT. Its protein product is CASSVGGNTGELFF.

The chain joins TRBV6-5 to TRBJ2-5, with 8 bases aligning to TRBD1. The junction had 12 bases not matched to a gene; V was cut back by 4 bases and J by 5 bases. CDR3 length equals 16 residues. Germline V gene data show CDR1 as MNHEY and CDR2 as SVGAGI. The chain's CDR3 is CASSSDRDRNWETQYF. CDR3 nucleotide sequence: TGTGCCAGCAGTTCCGACCGGGACAGGAATTGGGAGACCCAGTACTTC.

This clone was seen more than once but under ten times. This chain links TRBV4-1 with TRBJ1-6; D may be TRBD1 (5 bases). V was pared by 0 bases and J by 2 bases, with 11 bases between. Germline V gene sequence: CDR1 MGHRA, CDR2 YSYEKL. The CDR3 extends over 17 amino acids. Written as DNA, the CDR3 is TGCGCCAGCAGCCAAGATGTGGTGGGGGCCTATAATTCACCCCTCCACTTT. Its protein product is CASSQDVVGAYNSPLHF.

The V gene is TRBV7-2, the J gene TRBJ2-7, with unresolved D. Trimming cost V 5 bases and J 4 bases, with 12 bases left between them. Germline values: CDR1 SGHTA, CDR2 FQGNSA. The CDR3 covers 13 residues. The CDR3 reads CASSRPPGYEQYF. The CDR3 nucleotides are TGTGCCAGCAGCCGACCCCCCGGGTACGAGCAGTACTTC. The variable domain in full, completed from reference TRBV7-2 and TRBJ2-7, reads GAGVSQSPSNKVTEKGKDVELRCDPISGHTALYWYRQSLGQGLEFLIYFQGNSAPDKSGLPSDRFSAERTGGSVSTLTIQRTQQEDSAVYLCASSRPPGYEQYFGPGTRLTVT.

The V gene is TRBV5-6, the J gene TRBJ1-2; D is unresolved. Germline values: CDR1 SGHDT, CDR2 YYEEEE. This CDR3 is built from 14 residues. Trimming cost V 5 bases and J 0 bases, with 11 bases left between them. In DNA form, the CDR3 reads TGTGCCAGCAGACAAGGGAGAACTAACTATGGCTACACCTTC. Protein sequence: CASRQGRTNYGYTF.

The chain uses TRBV2 and TRBJ1-2, with TRBD1 as a possible D gene (5 bases). Per the germline V gene, CDR1 is SNHLY and CDR2 is FYNNEI. The V end was cut by 7 bases, the J end by 6 bases, with 12 bases between. The CDR3 is 12 residues long. The CDR3 loop reads CASTREGNGYTF. In nucleotides, the CDR3 is TGTGCCAGCACCAGGGAGGGGAATGGCTACACCTTC.

The CDR3 loop is CSAGGTNEQFF. In nucleotides, the CDR3 is TGCAGTGCTGGTGGGACGAACGAGCAGTTCTTC. V gene TRBV20-1 combines with J gene TRBJ2-1; D possibly matches TRBD1 or TRBD2 (5 bases each). V was shortened by 5 bases and J by 10 bases, with 12 bases between the two germline ends. The germline V gene has CDR1 DFQATT and CDR2 SNEGSKA (reference sequence). This CDR3 is 11 amino acids long.

The chain carries TRBV9 and TRBJ1-4; TRBD1 is a possible D gene (5 bases). The V gene lost 3 bases and the J gene lost 0 bases, with 9 bases spanning the gap. The CDR3 consists of 15 residues. Germline V gene data show CDR1 as SGDLS and CDR2 as YYNGEE. CDR3: CASSASTATNEKLFF. CDR3 DNA sequence: TGTGCCAGCAGCGCATCGACAGCAACTAATGAAAAACTGTTTTTT.

This clone was detected many times. This sequence joins TRBV2 and TRBJ1-4; the D gene is possibly TRBD1 (6 bases). CDR3 length: 13 residues. With 7 bases removed from V and 12 bases from J, the gap between germline ends came to 18 bases. Germline V gene lookup returns CDR1 SNHLY and CDR2 FYNNEI. This chain's CDR3 is CASIYRESEELFF. The CDR3 nucleotides are TGTGCCAGCATCTACAGGGAGTCCGAGGAACTGTTTTTT. Drawing the rest from reference TRBV2 and TRBJ1-4, the complete variable domain is EPEVTQTPSHQVTQMGQEVILRCVPISNHLYFYWYRQILGQKVEFLVSFYNNEISEKSEIFDDQFSVERPDGSNFTLKIRSTKLEDSAMYFCASIYRESEELFFGSGTQLSVL.

The rearrangement joins TRBV7-8 to TRBJ2-7, with 8 positions matching TRBD1. The CDR3 runs to 15 residues. Germline V gives CDR1 SGHVS, CDR2 FQNEAQ. V trimming: 1 base; J trimming: 2 bases; junction bases outside the gene matches: 4. The chain's CDR3 is CASSLGATGAYEQYF. CDR3 bases: TGTGCCAGCAGCTTAGGGGCGACAGGGGCCTACGAGCAGTACTTC.

The rearrangement links TRBV5-1 to TRBJ2-3; the match to TRBD2 covers 13 bases. Germline CDR1 reads SGHRS; CDR2 reads YFSETQ. J was trimmed by 1 base and V by 2 bases; bases with no gene match: 10. The CDR3 contains 19 residues. The DNA of the CDR3 is TGCGCCAGCAGCTTACTGACTAGCGGGGGGACTGGAGGCACAGATACGCAGTATTTT. It codes for CASSLLTSGGTGGTDTQYF.

The V gene is TRBV10-3, the J gene TRBJ1-5, with D possibly being TRBD1 (5 bases). This CDR3 is built from 15 residues. V lost 2 bases and J lost 3, with 11 bases in between. The germline V gene has CDR1 ENHRY and CDR2 SYGVKD. The CDR3 nucleotides read TGTGCCATCAGTGAGGTTGGAGGGGTCAATCAGCCCCAGCATTTT. Encoded protein: CAISEVGGVNQPQHF.

The chain combines TRBV19 with TRBJ2-5; 8 bases line up with TRBD1. This CDR3 comprises 15 residues. Germline values: CDR1 LNHDA, CDR2 SQIVND (reference sequence). Trimming cost V 5 bases and J 6 bases; bases outside gene matches: 11. CDR3 in amino acids: CASSVGQGRGKTQYF. CDR3 coding DNA: TGTGCCAGTAGTGTTGGACAGGGCCGGGGGAAGACCCAGTACTTC. Full variable domain (outside the CDR3, taken from reference TRBV19 and TRBJ2-5): DGGITQSPKYLFRKEGQNVTLSCEQNLNHDAMYWYRQDPGQGLRLIYYSQIVNDFQKGDIAEGYSVSREKKESFPLTVTSAQKNPTAFYLCASSVGQGRGKTQYFGPGTRLLVL.

A remark on this clone: One end of the junction does not line up with germline, which may come from a read error. The CDR3 region has the DNA TGTGCCAGCTCACCACCCCTAGCGGGGGCCCAACAAGCGACCCAGTACTTC. Translated, it gives CASSPPLAGAQQATQYF. V is TRBV18 and J is TRBJ2-5, with 10 bases aligning to TRBD2. This CDR3 has 17 residues. The V gene's germline CDR1 is KGHSH and CDR2 LQKENI.

In its sample, this clone was seen a few times. This chain links TRBV12-5 with TRBJ1-1, with D perhaps TRBD1 (6 bases). Deletions cut 5 bases from V and 1 base from J, with 14 bases between. The germline gives CDR1 LGHNT, CDR2 FRNRAP. The CDR3 consists of 15 residues. The CDR3 nucleotides are TGTGCTAGTGGTCTGGGGGCGGTTGCGAACACTGAAGCTTTCTTT. Its protein is CASGLGAVANTEAFF.

Remarks on this clone: The same CDR3 can be traced to other DNA sequences in this sample. This chain connects TRBV6-4 to TRBJ1-1, with D hard to call. The V end was cut by 0 bases, the J end by 1 base, with 3 bases between. Germline CDR1 MRHNA, CDR2 SNTAGT. This CDR3 has 13 amino acids. The CDR3: CASSDSRNTEAFF. CDR3 DNA: TGTGCCAGCAGTGACTCAAGGAACACTGAAGCTTTCTTT.

This chain uses TRBV30 with TRBJ1-6; a weak D match, TRBD1 (5 bases). Germline V gene data show CDR1 as GTSNPN and CDR2 as SVGIG (reference sequence). The V and J ends lost 1 base and 6 bases respectively, with 10 bases between them. The CDR3 consists of 14 residues. DNA for the CDR3: TGTGCCTGGAGTGGGGGGAGTGGTAATTCACCCCTCCACTTT. It is translated as CAWSGGSGNSPLHF.

CDR3 bases: TGTGCCAGCAGTTTACCGGCTAGCGGGAGCAGGAGAGTAGGAACAGATACGCAGTATTTT. It specifies CASSLPASGSRRVGTDTQYF. The V call is TRBV27, the J call TRBJ2-3; 10 bases are shared with TRBD2. V lost 2 bases to trimming and J lost 3 bases; unmatched junction nucleotides: 17. Looked up from germline, CDR1 is MNHEY and CDR2 is SMNVEV (reference sequence). This CDR3 has 20 residues.